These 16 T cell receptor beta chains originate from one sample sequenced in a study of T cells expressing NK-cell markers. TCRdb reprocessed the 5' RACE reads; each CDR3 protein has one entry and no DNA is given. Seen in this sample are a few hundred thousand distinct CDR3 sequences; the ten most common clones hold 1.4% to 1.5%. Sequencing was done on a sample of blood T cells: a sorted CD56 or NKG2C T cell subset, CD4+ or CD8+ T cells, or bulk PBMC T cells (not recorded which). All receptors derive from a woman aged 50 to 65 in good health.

The chain's CDR3 is CASNLGLVGKETQYF. The chain employs TRBV5-1 and TRBJ2-5; TCRdb selects TRBD2, and the lack of DNA leaves this call unchecked. Germline V gives CDR1 SGHRS, CDR2 YFSETQ. CDR3 length: 15 amino acids.

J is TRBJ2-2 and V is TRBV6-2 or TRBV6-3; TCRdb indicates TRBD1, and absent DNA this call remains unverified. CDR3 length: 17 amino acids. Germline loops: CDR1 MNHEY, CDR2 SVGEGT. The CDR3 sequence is CASSYWVAGPSTGELFF.

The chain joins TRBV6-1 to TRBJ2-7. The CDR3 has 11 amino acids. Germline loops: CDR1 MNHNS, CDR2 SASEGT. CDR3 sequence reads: CASTTEDEQYF.

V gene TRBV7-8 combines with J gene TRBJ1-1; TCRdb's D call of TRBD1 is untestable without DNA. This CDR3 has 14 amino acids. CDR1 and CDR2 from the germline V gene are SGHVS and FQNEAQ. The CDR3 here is CASSLQGANTEAFF. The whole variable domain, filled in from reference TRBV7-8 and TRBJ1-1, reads GAGVSQSPRYKVAKRGQDVALRCDPISGHVSLFWYQQALGQGPEFLTYFQNEAQLDKSGLPSDRFFAERPEGSVSTLKIQRTQQEDSAVYLCASSLQGANTEAFFGQGTRLTVV.

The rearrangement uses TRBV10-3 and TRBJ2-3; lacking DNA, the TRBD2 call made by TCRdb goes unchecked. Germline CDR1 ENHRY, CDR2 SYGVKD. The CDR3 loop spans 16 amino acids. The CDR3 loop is CAISESAGVGTDTQYF.

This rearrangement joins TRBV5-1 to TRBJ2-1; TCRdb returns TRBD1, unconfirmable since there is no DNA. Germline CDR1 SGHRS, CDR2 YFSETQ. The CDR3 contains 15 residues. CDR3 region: CASSLTAGPGTEQFF. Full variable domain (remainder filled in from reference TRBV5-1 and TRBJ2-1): KAGVTQTPRYLIKTRGQQVTLSCSPISGHRSVSWYQQTPGQGLQFLFEYFSETQRNKGNFPGRFSGRQFSNSRSEMNVSTLELGDSALYLCASSLTAGPGTEQFFGPGTRLTVL.

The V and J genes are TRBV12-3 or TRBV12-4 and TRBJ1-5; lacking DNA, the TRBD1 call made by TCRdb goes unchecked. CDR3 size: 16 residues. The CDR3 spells CASSPYDRGGNQPQHF.

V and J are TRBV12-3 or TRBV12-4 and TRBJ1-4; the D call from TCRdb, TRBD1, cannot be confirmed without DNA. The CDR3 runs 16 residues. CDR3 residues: CASSRTGGPTNEKLFF.

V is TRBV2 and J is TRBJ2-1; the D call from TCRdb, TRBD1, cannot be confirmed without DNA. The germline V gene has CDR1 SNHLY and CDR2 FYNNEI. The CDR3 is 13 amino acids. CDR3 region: CASSLGRLNEQFF.

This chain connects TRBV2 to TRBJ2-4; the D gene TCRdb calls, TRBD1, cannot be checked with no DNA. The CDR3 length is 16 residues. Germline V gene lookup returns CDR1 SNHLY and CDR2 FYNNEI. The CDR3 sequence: CARTKDQTGDGNIQYF.

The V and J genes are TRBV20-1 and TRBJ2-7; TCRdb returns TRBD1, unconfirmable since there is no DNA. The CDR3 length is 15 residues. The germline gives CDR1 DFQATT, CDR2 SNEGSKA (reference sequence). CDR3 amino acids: CSANLPGTGGYEQYF.

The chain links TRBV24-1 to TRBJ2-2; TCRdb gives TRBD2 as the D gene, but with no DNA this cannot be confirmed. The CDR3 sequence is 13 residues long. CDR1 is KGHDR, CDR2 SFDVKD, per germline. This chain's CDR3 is CATGLAPTGELFF.

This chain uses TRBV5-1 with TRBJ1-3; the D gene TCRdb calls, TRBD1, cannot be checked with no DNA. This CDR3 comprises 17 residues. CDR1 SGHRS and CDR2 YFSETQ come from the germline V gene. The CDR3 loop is CASSLFTGSSSGNTIYF.

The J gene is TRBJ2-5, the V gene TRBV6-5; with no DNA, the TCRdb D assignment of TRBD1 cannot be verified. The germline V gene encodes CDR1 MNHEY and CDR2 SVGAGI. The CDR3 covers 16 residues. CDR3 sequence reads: CASSYFFVGRGETQYF.

The CDR3: CSAPDFRQSNQPQHF. The V call is TRBV20-1, the J call TRBJ1-5. This CDR3 region has 15 residues. Per the germline V gene, CDR1 is DFQATT and CDR2 is SNEGSKA (reference sequence).

The CDR3 sequence is CASTFGLYNEQFF. The chain carries TRBV27 and TRBJ2-1. Germline CDR1 is MNHEY and CDR2 is SMNVEV (reference sequence). This CDR3 has 13 residues.